The 11 T cell receptor beta chains below come from one sample, sequenced in a study of cytomegalovirus exposure and HLA in healthy donors (dated by TCRdb to 2017 to 2019). The library was made by the immunoSEQ multiplex PCR assay. For the multiplex PCR, a mixture combining 60 forward primers for TCR Vbeta segments and 13 reverse primers for TCR Jbeta segments was used. This immuneACCESS table, as held by TCRdb, lists in-frame sequences with V and J called but not all clones. Of the missing ones, under half trace to an unresolved V gene in checked studies; the others have no known cause. A total of roughly 100,000 clones appear in this sample, around 61% of them only once. The ten largest account for 2.5% to 4% of the sample. The sequenced material came from PBMCs. These receptors all stem from a woman between 45 and 60 years old in good health and CMV-seronegative.

The chain joins TRBV7-2 to TRBJ1-4; 11 bases are shared with TRBD1. V gave up 5 bases and J gave up 12 bases; unmatched junction bases: 14. Germline assignment: CDR1 SGHTA and CDR2 FQGNSA. CDR3 size: 16 residues. The CDR3 loop is CASSPIRTGGGSELFF. The CDR3 nucleotides are TGTGCCAGCAGCCCAATTCGGACAGGGGGCGGGTCGGAACTGTTTTTT.

The chain recombines TRBV15 with TRBJ2-1; D is unresolved. V shed 0 bases and J shed 10 bases, with 10 bases lying between them. The CDR3 consists of 13 residues. Germline assignment: CDR1 LNHNV and CDR2 YYDKDF (reference sequence). The CDR3 here is CATSRERVREQFF. CDR3 nucleotides: TGTGCCACCAGCAGAGAAAGAGTCCGCGAGCAGTTCTTC.

The J gene is TRBJ1-5, the V gene TRBV30; D not certain. V lost 0 bases to trimming and J lost 0 bases, with 15 bases between them. The V gene's germline CDR1 is GTSNPN and CDR2 SVGIG (reference sequence). The CDR3 sequence is 17 residues long. CDR3 loop: CAWSVKQSNYSNQPQHF. The CDR3 region has the DNA TGTGCCTGGAGTGTAAAACAGAGTAATTATAGCAATCAGCCCCAGCATTTT.

This clone was seen only a few times. The CDR3 here is CASSPTLAGDGDTQYF. For the CDR3, the DNA is TGTGCCAGCAGCCCGACCCTAGCGGGAGATGGAGATACGCAGTATTTT. The chain combines TRBV7-2 with TRBJ2-3; 10 bases fit TRBD2. Germline CDR1 and CDR2: SGHTA and FQGNSA. The CDR3 has 16 amino acids. With 5 bases clipped from V and 5 bases from J, the junction kept 10 bases outside the gene matches.

The V call is TRBV7-9, the J call TRBJ1-2; D is unresolved. This CDR3 is 13 amino acids long. The V gene's germline CDR1 is SEHNR and CDR2 FQNEAQ (reference sequence). Trimming stripped 5 bases from V and 4 bases from J, with 11 bases between. As DNA, the CDR3 is TGTGCCAGCAGCCAGACACTGGTCTATGGCTACACCTTC. This translates into CASSQTLVYGYTF.

This chain uses TRBV7-8 with TRBJ2-7; D is ambiguous. Germline V lookup: CDR1 SGHVS, CDR2 FQNEAQ. V was shortened by 1 base and J by 3 bases, with 7 bases between the two germline ends. This CDR3 is built from 13 residues. The CDR3 nucleotides are TGTGCCAGCAGCTTAGAATTAAACTACGAGCAGTACTTC. Translated: CASSLELNYEQYF.

This clone has a single count. The chain is built from TRBV4-2 and TRBJ1-1, with a weak D call TRBD1 (6 bases). The CDR3 runs to 18 residues. V was trimmed by 3 bases and J by 0 bases, leaving 20 bases between them. The germline V gene has CDR1 LGHNA and CDR2 YNFKEQ. DNA of the CDR3: TGTGCCAGCAGCCAGGGGGGGGCCCTGGGCGTCATGAACACTGAAGCTTTCTTT. It yields the protein CASSQGGALGVMNTEAFF.

The V call is TRBV9, the J call TRBJ2-7, with TRBD2 identical over 7 bases. Germline V gene data show CDR1 as SGDLS and CDR2 as YYNGEE. This CDR3 has 14 amino acids. V was clipped by 4 bases and J by 5 bases; unmatched bases: 9. The CDR3 loop reads CASSRTREDHEQYF. CDR3 in DNA: TGTGCCAGCAGCCGGACTAGGGAGGACCACGAGCAGTACTTC.

The J gene is TRBJ2-1, the V gene TRBV4-3; 11 nucleotides line up with TRBD2. V dropped 4 bases and J dropped 5; count of bases not matched to a gene: 4. CDR1 and CDR2 from the germline V gene are LGHNA and YSLEER. The CDR3 is 15 residues long. The CDR3 nucleotides read TGCGCCAGCAGCCCAACTAGCGGGAGTGACAATGAGCAGTTCTTC. This translates into CASSPTSGSDNEQFF.

This clone showed up just a few times. The chain joins TRBV18 to TRBJ1-1; TRBD1 agrees at 8 bases. The trim removed 0 bases at V and 6 bases at J, leaving 3 bases unmatched. Germline V CDR1 and CDR2: KGHSH, LQKENI. This CDR3 is built from 14 residues. Here the CDR3 DNA reads TGTGCCAGCTCACCACCTTCAGGGGGCCCTGAAGCTTTCTTT. Translation: CASSPPSGGPEAFF.

This clone was picked up one time. V usage is TRBV7-2 and J usage is TRBJ1-5, with 7 bases fitting TRBD1. The V and J ends lost 5 bases and 4 bases, in that order; junction bases with no gene match: 14. The CDR3 is 17 amino acids. The germline V gene encodes CDR1 SGHTA and CDR2 FQGNSA. CDR3 DNA: TGTGCCAGCAGCCTATCTGAAGTGACAGGGACGAATCAGCCCCAGCATTTT. It codes for CASSLSEVTGTNQPQHF.